Listed below are T cell receptor beta chains from one sample, sequenced in a study of T cell repertoires in cytomegalovirus infection. No antigen is known for these receptors. From the reads, TCRdb called clonotypes with MiXCR, one entry per CDR3 protein. The sample has about 770,000 distinct CDR3 sequences, about 28% seen once. The starting material was cultured CD8+ T cells from PBMCs, obtained from culture after CMV antigen stimulation. The source is a human donor in good health (CMV status not recorded). Some clones in this sample may be carry-over from other donors' samples. The CDR3 runs from the conserved cysteine through the conserved F or W. Fields, in order: J gene, D gene, clone size, V gene, CDR3 DNA, CDR3 protein. The D gene is left open where the match is weak. Expanded clones are given a class, and other clones once, few, many or no size at all.

J: TRBJ2-2
D: .
size: few
V: TRBV12-3/TRBV12-4
DNA: TGTGCCAGCACTATGGGGACGGACGGATCCGGGGAGCTGTTTTTT
CDR3: CASTMGTDGSGELFF

J: TRBJ1-1
D: .
size: .
V: TRBV6-9
DNA: TGTGCCAGCAGTTACACGGGGATTCTGAACACTGAAGCTTTCTTT
CDR3: CASSYTGILNTEAFF

J: TRBJ2-5
D: .
size: few
V: TRBV12-5
DNA: TGTGCTAGTATCGGACAGAACCAAGAGACCCAGTACTTC
CDR3: CASIGQNQETQYF

J: TRBJ2-3
D: TRBD1
size: .
V: TRBV2
DNA: TGTGCCAGCAGTGATGGGACAGCTAGCACAGATACGCAGTATTTT
CDR3: CASSDGTASTDTQYF

J: TRBJ2-3
D: .
size: .
V: TRBV20-1
DNA: TGCAGTGCTAGAGCACTAGGAGGTAGCGATACGCAGTATTTT
CDR3: CSARALGGSDTQYF

J: TRBJ2-3
D: .
size: .
V: TRBV7-9
DNA: TGTGCCAGCAGCTTACAGGATTCAGATACGCAGTATTTT
CDR3: CASSLQDSDTQYF

J: TRBJ2-1
D: .
size: .
V: TRBV4-1
DNA: TGCGCCAGCAGCCAAGCATCTTGGAATGAGCAGTTCTTC
CDR3: CASSQASWNEQFF

J: TRBJ1-1
D: .
size: few
V: TRBV6-6
DNA: TGTGCCAGCAGTTACGGAGGTTGGGCTGGCACTGAAGCTTTCTTT
CDR3: CASSYGGWAGTEAFF

J: TRBJ2-1
D: .
size: .
V: TRBV7-2
DNA: TGTGCCAGCAGCTTAGCCGGGGGGCTTGAGTTCTTC
CDR3: CASSLAGGLEFF

J: TRBJ2-1
D: TRBD2
size: .
V: TRBV6-5
DNA: TGTGCCAGCAGTTACTCGGTGCCCGCTAGCGGGGGGGCATATGAGCAGTTCTTC
CDR3: CASSYSVPASGGAYEQFF

J: TRBJ2-1
D: TRBD2
size: .
V: TRBV6-5
DNA: TGTGCCAGCAGTTACTCGGCGGGACCTAGCGGGGCGGCCTACAATGAGCAGTTCTTC
CDR3: CASSYSAGPSGAAYNEQFF

J: TRBJ2-5
D: .
size: few
V: TRBV6-5
DNA: TGTGCCAGCAGTGGTGAGGACAGTAGAGAGACCCAGTACTTC
CDR3: CASSGEDSRETQYF

J: TRBJ1-5
D: .
size: .
V: TRBV6-6
DNA: TGTGCCAGCAGTTACTGGGACAATCAGCCCCAGCATTTT
CDR3: CASSYWDNQPQHF

J: TRBJ1-2
D: .
size: few
V: TRBV24-1
DNA: TGTGCCACCAGTGATTCTACTCTTCCGATGGGAGGCTACACCTTC
CDR3: CATSDSTLPMGGYTF

J: TRBJ2-1
D: .
size: .
V: TRBV11-1
DNA: TGTGCCAGCAGCGTGACTAGACTTCTGTTCAATGAGCAGTTCTTC
CDR3: CASSVTRLLFNEQFF

J: TRBJ2-5
D: .
size: .
V: TRBV15
DNA: TGTGCCACCAGCCTAAGATTGGGGGAGACCCAGTACTTC
CDR3: CATSLRLGETQYF

J: TRBJ2-7
D: TRBD2
size: few
V: TRBV7-6
DNA: TGTGCCAGCAGCCTAAGGACTAGCGGAAAAGAGCAGTACTTC
CDR3: CASSLRTSGKEQYF

J: TRBJ1-1
D: .
size: .
V: TRBV13
DNA: TGTGCCAGCAGCCCCGGTTCCTGGGCAGAAGCTTTCTTT
CDR3: CASSPGSWAEAFF

J: TRBJ1-1
D: .
size: many
V: TRBV7-2
DNA: TGTGCCAGCAGCTTAGGGTCAGGGGCCCACACTGAAGCTTTCTTT
CDR3: CASSLGSGAHTEAFF

J: TRBJ1-2
D: TRBD1
size: many
V: TRBV7-2
DNA: TGTGCCAGCAGCCCGGACAGGGCCCTACCTATGGGCTACACCTTC
CDR3: CASSPDRALPMGYTF

J: TRBJ1-4
D: .
size: .
V: TRBV6-6
DNA: TGTGCCAGCAGTTACTCGGAGGGGGAACTGTTTTTT
CDR3: CASSYSEGELFF

J: TRBJ1-2
D: .
size: .
V: TRBV20-1
DNA: TGCAGTGCTTCCGGGACCTCGACAGCCTATGGCTACACCTTC
CDR3: CSASGTSTAYGYTF

J: TRBJ1-5
D: .
size: .
V: TRBV5-1
DNA: TGCGCCAGCAGCTTGGGGGAGGACGGCAATCAGCCCCAGCATTTT
CDR3: CASSLGEDGNQPQHF

J: TRBJ2-1
D: .
size: many
V: TRBV4-1
DNA: TGCGCCAGCAGCCAAGACAGGGGCCCCTACAATGAGCAGTTCTTC
CDR3: CASSQDRGPYNEQFF